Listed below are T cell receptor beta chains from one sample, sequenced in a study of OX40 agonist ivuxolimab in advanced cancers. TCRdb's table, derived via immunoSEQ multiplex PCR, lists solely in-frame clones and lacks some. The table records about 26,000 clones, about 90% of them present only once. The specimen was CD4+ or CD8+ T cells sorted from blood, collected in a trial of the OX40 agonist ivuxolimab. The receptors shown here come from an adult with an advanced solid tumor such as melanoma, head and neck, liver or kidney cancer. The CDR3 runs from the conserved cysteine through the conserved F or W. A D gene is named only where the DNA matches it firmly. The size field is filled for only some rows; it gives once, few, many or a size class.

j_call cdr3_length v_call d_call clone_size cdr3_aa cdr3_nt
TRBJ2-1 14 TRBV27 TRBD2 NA CASATSEVINEQFF TGTGCCAGCGCGACTAGCGAGGTGATCAATGAGCAGTTCTTC
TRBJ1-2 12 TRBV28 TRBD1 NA CATRDRGGGYTF TGTGCCACTCGGGACAGGGGGGGAGGCTACACCTTC
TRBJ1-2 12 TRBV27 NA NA CASSRTGVGYTF TGTGCCAGCAGTCGGACGGGTGTCGGCTACACCTTC
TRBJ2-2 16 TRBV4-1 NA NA CASSHVTARATGELFF TGCGCCAGCAGCCACGTGACGGCGAGGGCCACCGGGGAGCTGTTTTTT
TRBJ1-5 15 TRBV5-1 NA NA CASSLSDGQNQPQHF TGCGCCAGCAGCCTCAGTGACGGACAGAATCAGCCCCAGCATTTT
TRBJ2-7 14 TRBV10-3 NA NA CAINSGGLGYEQYF TGTGCCATCAACTCAGGGGGACTGGGCTACGAGCAGTACTTC
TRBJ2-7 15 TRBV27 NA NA CASSPAGHIAYEQYF TGTGCCAGCAGTCCCGCGGGTCATATCGCATACGAGCAGTACTTC
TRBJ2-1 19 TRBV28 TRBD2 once CASSSLALADGSSYNEQFF TGTGCCAGCAGCAGTTTAGCCCTAGCGGACGGAAGCTCCTACAATGAGCAGTTCTTC
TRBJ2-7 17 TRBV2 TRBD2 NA CASSERAGVTPWGEQYF TGTGCCAGCAGTGAACGGGCGGGGGTTACGCCCTGGGGCGAGCAGTACTTC
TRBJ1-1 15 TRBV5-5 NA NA CASSLGIREGTEAFF TGTGCCAGCAGCTTGGGTATCAGGGAAGGAACTGAAGCTTTCTTT
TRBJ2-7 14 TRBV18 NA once CASSPRASVFEQYF TGTGCCAGCTCACCACGGGCCAGCGTATTCGAGCAGTACTTC
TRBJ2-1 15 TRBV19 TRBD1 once CASSSGTGDYNEQFF TGTGCCAGTAGTTCCGGGACAGGGGACTACAATGAGCAGTTCTTC
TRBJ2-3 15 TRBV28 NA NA CASNWVVAATDTQYF TGTGCCAGCAATTGGGTGGTAGCGGCCACAGATACGCAGTATTTT
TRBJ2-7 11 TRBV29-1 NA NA CSVRHPYEQYF TGCAGCGTGAGGCATCCCTACGAGCAGTACTTC
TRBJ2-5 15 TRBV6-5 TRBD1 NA CASSYSGTGLETQYF TGTGCCAGCAGTTACTCGGGGACAGGGTTGGAGACCCAGTACTTC
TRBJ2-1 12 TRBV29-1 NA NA CSVEGVYNEQFF TGCAGCGTTGAAGGTGTATACAATGAGCAGTTCTTC
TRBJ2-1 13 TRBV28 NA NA CASSLRSNNEQFF TGTGCCAGCAGTTTAAGGTCTAACAATGAGCAGTTCTTC
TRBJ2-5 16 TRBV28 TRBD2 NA CASSLTGLAGAETQYF TGTGCCAGCAGTTTGACGGGACTAGCGGGAGCAGAGACCCAGTACTTC
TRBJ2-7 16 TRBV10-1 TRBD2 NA CASSESGSGVRDEQYF TGCGCCAGCAGTGAGTCGGGTAGCGGGGTCCGGGACGAGCAGTACTTC
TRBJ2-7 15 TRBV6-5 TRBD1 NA CASSYSGTGNYEQYF TGTGCCAGCAGTTACTCGGGGACAGGGAATTACGAGCAGTACTTC
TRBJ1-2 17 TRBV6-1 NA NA CASSEARLGGQTYGYTF TGTGCCAGCAGTGAAGCCCGGCTGGGGGGGCAGACTTATGGCTACACCTTC
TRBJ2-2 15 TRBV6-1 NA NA CASSEVIGITGELFF TGTGCCAGCAGTGAAGTTATAGGGATCACCGGGGAGCTGTTTTTT
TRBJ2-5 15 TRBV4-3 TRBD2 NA CASSPTASGGETQYF TGCGCCAGCAGCCCTACAGCCAGCGGGGGTGAGACCCAGTACTTC
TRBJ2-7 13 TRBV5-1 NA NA CASSLGQGWEQYF TGCGCCAGCAGCTTGGGGCAGGGTTGGGAGCAGTACTTC
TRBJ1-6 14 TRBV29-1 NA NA CSVRVDRSNSPLHF TGCAGCGTCCGGGTAGACAGGTCAAATTCACCCCTCCACTTT
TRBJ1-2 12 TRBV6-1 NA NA CASSDLGYGYTF TGTGCCAGCAGTGACCTTGGCTACGGCTACACCTTC
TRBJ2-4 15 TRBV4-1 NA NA CASSQDAAGSNIQYF TGCGCCAGCAGCCAAGATGCGGCAGGTTCAAACATTCAGTACTTC
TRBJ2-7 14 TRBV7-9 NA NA CASSLLQGPGEQYF TGTGCCAGCAGCTTATTACAGGGACCAGGCGAGCAGTACTTC
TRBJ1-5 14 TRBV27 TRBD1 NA CASSRGQGTQPQHF TGTGCCAGCAGCCGTGGACAGGGGACTCAGCCCCAGCATTTT
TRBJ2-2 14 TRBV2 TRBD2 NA CASSPLAGDGELFF TGTGCCAGCAGTCCTTTAGCGGGGGACGGGGAGCTGTTTTTT
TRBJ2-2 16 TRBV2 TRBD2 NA CASSDSSLAGAGELFF TGTGCCAGCAGTGATTCGTCTTTGGCGGGGGCCGGGGAGCTGTTTTTT
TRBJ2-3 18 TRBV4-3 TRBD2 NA CASSQDAGGGTSTDTQYF TGCGCCAGCAGCCAAGATGCGGGGGGGGGAACAAGCACAGATACGCAGTATTTT
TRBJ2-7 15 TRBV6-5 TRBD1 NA CASSPPGQGTYEQYF TGTGCCAGCAGTCCTCCGGGACAGGGGACCTACGAGCAGTACTTC
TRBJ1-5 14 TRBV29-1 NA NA CSVGLGGGNQPQHF TGCAGCGTTGGGTTGGGGGGAGGCAATCAGCCCCAGCATTTT
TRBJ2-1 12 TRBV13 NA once CASSLAGDEQFF TGTGCCAGCAGCTTAGCTGGGGATGAGCAGTTCTTC
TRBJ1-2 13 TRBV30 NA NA CAWSYNKAGGYTF TGTGCCTGGAGTTACAACAAGGCCGGTGGCTACACCTTC
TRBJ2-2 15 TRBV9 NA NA CASSVVRVPTGELFF TGTGCCAGCAGCGTAGTAAGGGTACCGACCGGGGAGCTGTTTTTT
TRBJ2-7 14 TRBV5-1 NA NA CASSLMQPSYEQYF TGCGCCAGCAGCTTGATGCAGCCCTCCTACGAGCAGTACTTC
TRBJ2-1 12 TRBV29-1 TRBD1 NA CSVGQGAFEQFF TGCAGCGTGGGACAGGGGGCCTTCGAGCAGTTCTTC
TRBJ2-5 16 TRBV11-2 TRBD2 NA CASSLGWEAGKETQYF TGTGCCAGCAGCTTAGGTTGGGAAGCGGGGAAAGAGACCCAGTACTTC
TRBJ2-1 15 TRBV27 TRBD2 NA CASNLAGIGNNEQFF TGTGCCAGCAATCTAGCGGGTATAGGCAACAATGAGCAGTTCTTC
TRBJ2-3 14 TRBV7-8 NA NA CASSLIRVTDTQYF TGTGCCAGCAGCTTAATCCGGGTCACAGATACGCAGTATTTT
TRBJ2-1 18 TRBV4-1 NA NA CASSHYLGTKSSYNEQFF TGCGCCAGCAGCCACTATCTCGGCACGAAGAGCTCCTACAATGAGCAGTTCTTC
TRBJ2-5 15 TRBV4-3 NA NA CASSQGSSYQETQYF TGCGCCAGCAGCCAAGGATCCAGCTACCAAGAGACCCAGTACTTC
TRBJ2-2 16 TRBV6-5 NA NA CASSYSGTMNVGELFF TGTGCCAGCAGTTACTCAGGGACCATGAACGTCGGGGAGCTGTTTTTT
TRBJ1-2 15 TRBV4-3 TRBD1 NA CASSLRTGGKDGYTF TGCGCCAGCAGCCTAAGGACAGGGGGCAAGGATGGCTACACCTTC
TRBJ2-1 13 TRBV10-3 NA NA CAIRDGTYNEQFF TGTGCCATCAGGGACGGAACCTACAATGAGCAGTTCTTC
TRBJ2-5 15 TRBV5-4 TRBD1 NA CASSLLGQGTETQYF TGTGCCAGCAGCCTCCTGGGACAGGGCACAGAGACCCAGTACTTC
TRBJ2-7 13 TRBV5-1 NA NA CASSLDSLYEQYF TGCGCCAGCAGCTTAGACAGCCTCTACGAGCAGTACTTC
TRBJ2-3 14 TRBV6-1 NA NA CASSDWYSTDTQYF TGTGCCAGCAGTGATTGGTATAGCACAGATACGCAGTATTTT
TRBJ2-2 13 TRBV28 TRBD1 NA CATRQGNTGELFF TGTGCCACCCGACAGGGCAACACCGGGGAGCTGTTTTTT
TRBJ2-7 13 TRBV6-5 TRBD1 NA CASRGTGTYEQYF TGTGCCAGCAGGGGGACAGGTACCTACGAGCAGTACTTC
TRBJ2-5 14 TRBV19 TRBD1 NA CASSIEGGQKTQYF TGTGCCAGTAGTATAGAAGGGGGCCAGAAGACCCAGTACTTC
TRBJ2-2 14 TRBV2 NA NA CASSERGLRGELFF TGTGCCAGCAGTGAACGAGGCTTACGGGGGGAGCTGTTTTTT
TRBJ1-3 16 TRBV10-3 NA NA CAISDQYRAKGNTIYF TGTGCCATCAGTGACCAATACAGGGCGAAGGGAAACACCATATATTTT
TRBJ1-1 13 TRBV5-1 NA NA CASSLVTNTEAFF TGCGCCAGCAGCTTGGTGACCAACACTGAAGCTTTCTTT
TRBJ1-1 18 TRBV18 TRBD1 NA CASSPQGQGVPVGTEAFF TGTGCCAGCTCACCCCAGGGACAGGGGGTCCCGGTGGGCACTGAAGCTTTCTTT